A selection of T cell receptor beta chains follows, all from one sample in a study of beta chain features in type 1 diabetes. Measured with immunoSEQ multiplex PCR; TCRdb has only the in-frame clones, and not every one. The sample shows 500,000 to 700,000 clones, 15% to 18% of them seen only once. Sequencing was carried out using naive CD4+ T cells from blood. These receptors originate from a man between 18 and 35 years old in good health. CDR3s include the opening cysteine and the closing phenylalanine or tryptophan. A D gene is named only where the DNA matches it firmly. The size field is filled for only some rows; it gives once, few, many or a size class.

D	V	J	size	CDR3	DNA
.	TRBV4-2	TRBJ1-2	few	CASSQRGTGTIYGYTF	TGTGCCAGCAGCCAACGGGGCACAGGAACAATCTATGGCTACACCTTC
.	TRBV4-2	TRBJ1-1	.	CASSQPQGWGTEAFF	TGTGCCAGCAGCCAACCCCAGGGGTGGGGCACTGAAGCTTTCTTT
.	TRBV7-2	TRBJ1-6	.	CASSLGYGGGSPLHF	TGTGCCAGCAGCTTAGGGTATGGAGGGGGTTCACCCCTCCACTTT
.	TRBV7-2	TRBJ2-3	few	CASSLQRVTDTQYF	TGTGCCAGCAGCTTACAGCGGGTCACAGATACGCAGTATTTT
TRBD1	TRBV6-6	TRBJ1-2	few	CASSLDRSFYGYTF	TGTGCCAGCAGTTTGGACAGGAGCTTCTATGGCTACACCTTC
.	TRBV9	TRBJ1-5	.	CASSVGPGADQPQHF	TGTGCCAGCAGCGTAGGCCCAGGGGCCGATCAGCCCCAGCATTTT
TRBD1	TRBV27	TRBJ2-7	many	CASSRQGSYEQYF	TGTGCCAGCAGCCGACAGGGCTCCTACGAGCAGTACTTC
.	TRBV5-4	TRBJ2-7	few	CASSRTGSYEQYF	TGTGCCAGCAGCCGAACAGGGAGCTACGAGCAGTACTTC
.	TRBV27	TRBJ2-7	.	CASSFGQYYEQYF	TGTGCCAGCAGTTTTGGGCAATACTACGAGCAGTACTTC
.	TRBV15	TRBJ2-5	few	CATSRSHGLQETQYF	TGTGCCACCAGCAGATCCCACGGCTTACAAGAGACCCAGTACTTC
.	TRBV5-1	TRBJ1-2	once	CASSFKGTGYTF	TGCGCCAGCAGCTTTAAGGGTACTGGCTACACCTTC
.	TRBV20-1	TRBJ2-7	few	CSLAGYYEQYF	TGCAGTTTGGCAGGGTACTACGAGCAGTACTTC
TRBD2	TRBV7-2	TRBJ2-1	.	CASSALAGGYNEQFF	TGTGCCAGCAGCGCCCTAGCGGGAGGTTACAATGAGCAGTTCTTC
.	TRBV7-9	TRBJ1-1	few	CASSSQGSGTEAFF	TGTGCCAGCAGCTCACAGGGTTCCGGCACTGAAGCTTTCTTT
.	TRBV5-6	TRBJ2-7	.	CASSLESGVEQYF	TGTGCCAGCAGCTTGGAATCGGGGGTCGAGCAGTACTTC
.	TRBV7-2	TRBJ1-1	.	CASSFRANTEAFF	TGTGCCAGCAGCTTCAGGGCGAACACTGAAGCTTTCTTT
.	TRBV5-1	TRBJ1-1	few	CASSATDNTEAFF	TGCGCCAGCAGCGCTACGGACAACACTGAAGCTTTCTTT
.	TRBV4-3	TRBJ1-2	.	CASSLRENYGYTF	TGCGCCAGCAGCCTCCGGGAAAACTATGGCTACACCTTC
.	TRBV30	TRBJ2-2	few	CAWSRGTGELFF	TGTGCCTGGAGCAGAGGGACCGGGGAGCTGTTTTTT
.	TRBV10-3	TRBJ2-5	few	CAIGLQETQYF	TGTGCCATCGGACTCCAAGAGACCCAGTACTTC
.	TRBV18	TRBJ2-7	once	CASSLNEGRQYEQYF	TGTGCCAGCTCACTCAACGAGGGGCGCCAGTACGAGCAGTACTTC
TRBD1	TRBV6-1	TRBJ2-7	.	CASSEVPTGRRASYEQYF	TGTGCCAGCAGTGAAGTCCCGACAGGGAGAAGGGCTTCCTACGAGCAGTACTTC
.	TRBV27	TRBJ1-2	.	CASGYNYGYTF	TGTGCCAGCGGGTATAACTATGGCTACACCTTC
TRBD2	TRBV25-1	TRBJ2-1	.	CASSEVTGGSSYNEQFF	TGTGCCAGCAGTGAGGTGACGGGGGGGTCCTCCTACAATGAGCAGTTCTTC